The sequence of this T cell receptor (beta chain) was determined in a study of shared clonotypes between healthy human individuals. Assay: immunoSEQ multiplex PCR; the TCRdb copy retains only in-frame clones and omits some. Of 1.6 million or so clones listed, approximately 98.5% are singletons. The CDR3 is 18 amino acids. Germline assignment: CDR1 WSHSY and CDR2 SAAADI. Losses at the gene ends were 3 bases for V and 3 bases for J; bases not matched to a gene: 12. A single count supports this clone. Material: naive CD4+ T cells sorted from blood. As to subset: CD45RA+ positively selected. The rearrangement joins TRBV10-2 to TRBJ2-1, with 9 nucleotides matching TRBD2. The sequence came from a young man in good health. CDR3 sequence (DNA): TGCGCCAGCAGTGAAAAGGGGACTAGCAGTGCCCTCTACAATGAGCAGTTCTTC. Amino acids: CASSEKGTSSALYNEQFF.